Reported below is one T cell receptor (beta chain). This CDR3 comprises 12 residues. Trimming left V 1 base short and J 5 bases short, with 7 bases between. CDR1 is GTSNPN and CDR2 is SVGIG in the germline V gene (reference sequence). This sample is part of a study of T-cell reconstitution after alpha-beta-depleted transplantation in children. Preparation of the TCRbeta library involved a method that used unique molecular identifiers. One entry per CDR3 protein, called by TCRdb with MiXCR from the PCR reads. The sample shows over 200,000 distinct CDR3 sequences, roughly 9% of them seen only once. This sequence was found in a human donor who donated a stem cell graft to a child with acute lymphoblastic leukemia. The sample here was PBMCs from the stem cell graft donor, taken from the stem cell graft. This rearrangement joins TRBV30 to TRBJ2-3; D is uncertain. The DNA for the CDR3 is TGTGCCTGGAGTGCTAATAGAGATACGCAGTATTTT. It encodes CAWSANRDTQYF.